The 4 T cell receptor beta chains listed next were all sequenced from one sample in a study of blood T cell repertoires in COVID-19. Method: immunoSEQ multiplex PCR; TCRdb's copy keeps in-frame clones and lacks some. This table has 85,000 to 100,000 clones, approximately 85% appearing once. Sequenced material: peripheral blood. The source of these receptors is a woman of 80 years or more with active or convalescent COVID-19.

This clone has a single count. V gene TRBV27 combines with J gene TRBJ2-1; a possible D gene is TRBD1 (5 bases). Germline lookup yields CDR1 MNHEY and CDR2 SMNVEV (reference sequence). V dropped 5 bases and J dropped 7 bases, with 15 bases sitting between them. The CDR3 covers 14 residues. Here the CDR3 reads CASSRGWGRNEQFF. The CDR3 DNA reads TGTGCCAGCAGTAGGGGATGGGGTAGGAATGAGCAGTTCTTC.

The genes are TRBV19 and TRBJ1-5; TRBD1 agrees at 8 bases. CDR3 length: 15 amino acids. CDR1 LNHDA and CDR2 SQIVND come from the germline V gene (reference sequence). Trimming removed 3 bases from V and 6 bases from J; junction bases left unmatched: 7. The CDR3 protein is CASSMGGQGRQPQHF. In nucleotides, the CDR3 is TGTGCCAGTAGTATGGGCGGACAGGGACGTCAGCCCCAGCATTTT. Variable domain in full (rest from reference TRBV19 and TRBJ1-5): DGGITQSPKYLFRKEGQNVTLSCEQNLNHDAMYWYRQDPGQGLRLIYYSQIVNDFQKGDIAEGYSVSREKKESFPLTVTSAQKNPTAFYLCASSMGGQGRQPQHFGDGTRLSIL.

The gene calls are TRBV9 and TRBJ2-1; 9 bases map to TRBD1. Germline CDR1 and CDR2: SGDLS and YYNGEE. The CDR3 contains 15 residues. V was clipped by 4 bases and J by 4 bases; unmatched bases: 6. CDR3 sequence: CASSKPGQGYNEQFF. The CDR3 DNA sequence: TGTGCCAGCAGCAAGCCGGGACAGGGTTACAATGAGCAGTTCTTC.

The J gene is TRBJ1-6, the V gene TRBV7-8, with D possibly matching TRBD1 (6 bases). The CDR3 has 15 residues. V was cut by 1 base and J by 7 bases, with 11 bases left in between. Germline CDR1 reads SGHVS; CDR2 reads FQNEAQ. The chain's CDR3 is CASSLGHQGNSPLHF. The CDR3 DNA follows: TGTGCCAGCAGCTTAGGCCACCAGGGGAATTCACCCCTCCACTTT.